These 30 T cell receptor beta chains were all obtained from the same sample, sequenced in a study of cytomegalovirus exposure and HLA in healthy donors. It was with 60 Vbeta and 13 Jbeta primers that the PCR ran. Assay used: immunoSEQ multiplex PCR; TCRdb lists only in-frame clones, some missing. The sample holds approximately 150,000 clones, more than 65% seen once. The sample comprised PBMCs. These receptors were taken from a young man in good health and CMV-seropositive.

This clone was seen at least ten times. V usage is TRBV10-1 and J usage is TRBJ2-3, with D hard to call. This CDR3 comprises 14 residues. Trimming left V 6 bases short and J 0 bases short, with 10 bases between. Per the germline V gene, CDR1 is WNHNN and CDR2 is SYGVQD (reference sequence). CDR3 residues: CASSQRMSTDTQYF. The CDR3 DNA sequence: TGCGCCAGCAGCCAGCGTATGAGCACAGATACGCAGTATTTT.

The CDR3 region is CASSYGGLAAYEQYF. CDR3 bases: TGTGCCAGCAGTTACGGGGGACTAGCGGCCTACGAGCAGTACTTC. This rearrangement joins TRBV6-5 to TRBJ2-7; 11 bases line up with TRBD2. This CDR3 has 15 residues. The V gene end was trimmed by 2 bases and the J gene end by 2 bases; junction bases not matched to a gene: 2. Germline V gene sequence: CDR1 MNHEY, CDR2 SVGAGI.

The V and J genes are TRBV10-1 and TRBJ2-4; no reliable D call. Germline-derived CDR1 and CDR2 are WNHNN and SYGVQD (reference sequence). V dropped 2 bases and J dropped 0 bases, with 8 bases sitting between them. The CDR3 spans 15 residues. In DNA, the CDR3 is TGCGCCAGCAGTGAGAACTCTTTAGCCAAAAACATTCAGTACTTC. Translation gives CASSENSLAKNIQYF.

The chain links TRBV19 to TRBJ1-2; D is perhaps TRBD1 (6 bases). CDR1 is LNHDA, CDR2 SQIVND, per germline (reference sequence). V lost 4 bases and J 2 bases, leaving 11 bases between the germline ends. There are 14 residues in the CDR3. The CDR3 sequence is CASSSRTGNYGYTF. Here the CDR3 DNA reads TGTGCCAGTAGTAGTAGAACAGGGAACTATGGCTACACCTTC.

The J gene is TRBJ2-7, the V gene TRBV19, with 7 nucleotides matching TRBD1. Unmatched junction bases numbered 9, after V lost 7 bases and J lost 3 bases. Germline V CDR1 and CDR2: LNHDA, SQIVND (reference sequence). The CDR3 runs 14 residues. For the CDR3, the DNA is TGTGCCAGTACTCCGACAGGGAGACTCTACGAGCAGTACTTC. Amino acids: CASTPTGRLYEQYF. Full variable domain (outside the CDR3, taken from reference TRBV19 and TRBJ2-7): DGGITQSPKYLFRKEGQNVTLSCEQNLNHDAMYWYRQDPGQGLRLIYYSQIVNDFQKGDIAEGYSVSREKKESFPLTVTSAQKNPTAFYLCASTPTGRLYEQYFGPGTRLTVT.

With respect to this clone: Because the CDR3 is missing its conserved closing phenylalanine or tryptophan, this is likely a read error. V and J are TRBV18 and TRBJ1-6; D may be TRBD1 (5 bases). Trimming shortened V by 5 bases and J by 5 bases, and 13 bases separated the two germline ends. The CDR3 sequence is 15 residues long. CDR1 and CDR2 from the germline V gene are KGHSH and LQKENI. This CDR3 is CASSETARHNSPLHL. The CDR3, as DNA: TGTGCCAGCTCAGAGACAGCTCGGCATAATTCACCCCTCCACCTT.

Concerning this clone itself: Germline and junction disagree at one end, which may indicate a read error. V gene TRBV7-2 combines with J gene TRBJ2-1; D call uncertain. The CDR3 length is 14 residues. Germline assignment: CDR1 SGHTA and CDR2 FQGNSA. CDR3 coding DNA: TGTGCCAGCAGCGTCAGCAGGTTCTACGATGAGCAGTTCTTC. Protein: CASSVSRFYDEQFF.

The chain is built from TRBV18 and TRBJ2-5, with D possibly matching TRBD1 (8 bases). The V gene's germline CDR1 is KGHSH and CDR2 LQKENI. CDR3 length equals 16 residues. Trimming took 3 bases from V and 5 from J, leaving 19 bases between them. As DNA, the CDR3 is TGTGCCAGCTCACCCAAAGGACAGGGAGGGTACGAGACCCAGTACTTC. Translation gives CASSPKGQGGYETQYF. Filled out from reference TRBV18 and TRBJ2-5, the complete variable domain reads NAGVMQNPRHLVRRRGQEARLRCSPMKGHSHVYWYRQLPEEGLKFMVYLQKENIIDESGMPKERFSAEFPKEGPSILRIQQVVRGDSAAYFCASSPKGQGGYETQYFGPGTRLLVL.

The chain's CDR3 is CASSARGTVIYEQYF. CDR3 nucleotides: TGTGCCAGTTCAGCGAGGGGGACGGTGATCTACGAGCAGTACTTC. The chain uses TRBV5-5 and TRBJ2-7; possible D gene TRBD1, 6 bases. Germline V gene lookup returns CDR1 SGHKS and CDR2 YYEKEE (reference sequence). This CDR3 is 15 amino acids long. The germline V and J ends were trimmed by 8 bases and 3 bases, with 21 bases remaining between them.

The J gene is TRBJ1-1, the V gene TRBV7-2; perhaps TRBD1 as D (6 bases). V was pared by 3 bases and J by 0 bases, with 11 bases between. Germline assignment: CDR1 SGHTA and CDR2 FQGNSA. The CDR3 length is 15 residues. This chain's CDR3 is CASSFLGAMNTEAFF. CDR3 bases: TGTGCCAGCAGCTTCTTGGGGGCTATGAACACTGAAGCTTTCTTT.

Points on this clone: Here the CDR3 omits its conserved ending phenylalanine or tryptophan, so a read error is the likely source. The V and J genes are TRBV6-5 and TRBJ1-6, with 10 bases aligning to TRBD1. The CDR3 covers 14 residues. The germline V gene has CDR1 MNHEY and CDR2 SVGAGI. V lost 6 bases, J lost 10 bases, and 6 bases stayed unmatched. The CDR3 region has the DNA TGTGCCAGCAGCCAGACAGGGGGCATCTCACCCCTCCACCTT. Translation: CASSQTGGISPLHL.

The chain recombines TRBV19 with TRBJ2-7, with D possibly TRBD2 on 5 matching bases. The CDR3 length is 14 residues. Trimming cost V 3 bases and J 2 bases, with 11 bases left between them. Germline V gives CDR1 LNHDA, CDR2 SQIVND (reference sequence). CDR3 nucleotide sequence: TGTGCCAGTAGTATGGCGGGTAGGACCTACGAGCAGTACTTC. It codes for CASSMAGRTYEQYF.

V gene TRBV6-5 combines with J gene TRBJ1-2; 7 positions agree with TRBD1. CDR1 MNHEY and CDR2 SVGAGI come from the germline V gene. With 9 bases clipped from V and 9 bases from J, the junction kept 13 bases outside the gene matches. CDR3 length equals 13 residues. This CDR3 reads CASSMAGTARYTF. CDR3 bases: TGTGCCAGTTCCATGGCCGGGACAGCACGCTACACCTTC.

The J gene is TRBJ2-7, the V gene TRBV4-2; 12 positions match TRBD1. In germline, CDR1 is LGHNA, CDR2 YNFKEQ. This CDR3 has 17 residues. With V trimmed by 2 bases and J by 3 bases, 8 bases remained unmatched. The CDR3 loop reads CASSQSPWDRGHYEQYF. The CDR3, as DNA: TGTGCCAGCAGCCAATCCCCCTGGGACAGGGGGCACTACGAGCAGTACTTC.

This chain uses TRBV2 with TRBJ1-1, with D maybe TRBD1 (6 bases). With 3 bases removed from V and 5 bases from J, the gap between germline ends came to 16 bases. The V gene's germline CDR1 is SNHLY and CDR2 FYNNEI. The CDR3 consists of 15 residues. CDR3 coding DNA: TGTGCCAGCAGTGACGGCGGCAGGGGTGGTACTGAAGCTTTCTTT. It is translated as CASSDGGRGGTEAFF. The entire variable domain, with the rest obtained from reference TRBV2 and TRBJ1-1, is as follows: EPEVTQTPSHQVTQMGQEVILRCVPISNHLYFYWYRQILGQKVEFLVSFYNNEISEKSEIFDDQFSVERPDGSNFTLKIRSTKLEDSAMYFCASSDGGRGGTEAFFGQGTRLTVV.

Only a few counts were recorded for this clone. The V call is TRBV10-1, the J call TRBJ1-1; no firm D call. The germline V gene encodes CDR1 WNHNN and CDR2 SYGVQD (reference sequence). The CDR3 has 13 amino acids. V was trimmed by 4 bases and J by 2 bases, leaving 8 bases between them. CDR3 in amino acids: CASSGPGNTEAFF. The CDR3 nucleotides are TGCGCCAGCAGTGGACCGGGAAACACTGAAGCTTTCTTT.

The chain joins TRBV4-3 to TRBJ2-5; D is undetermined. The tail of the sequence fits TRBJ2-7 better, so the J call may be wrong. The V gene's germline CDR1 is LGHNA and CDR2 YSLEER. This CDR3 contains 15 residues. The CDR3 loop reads CASSQDARNPYEQYF. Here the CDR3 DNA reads TGCGCCAGCAGCCAAGATGCGCGGAACCCCTACGAGCAGTACTTC.

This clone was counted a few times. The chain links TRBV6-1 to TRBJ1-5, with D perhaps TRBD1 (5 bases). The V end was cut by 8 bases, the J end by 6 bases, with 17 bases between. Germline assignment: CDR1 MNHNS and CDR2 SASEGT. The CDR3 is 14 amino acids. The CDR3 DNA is TGTGCCAGCGGGGCTGGGGGGATTGGTCAGCCCCAGCATTTT. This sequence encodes CASGAGGIGQPQHF.

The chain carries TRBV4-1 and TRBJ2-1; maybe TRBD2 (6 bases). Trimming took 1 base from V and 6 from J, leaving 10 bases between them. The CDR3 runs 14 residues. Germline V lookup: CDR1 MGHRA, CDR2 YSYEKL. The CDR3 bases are TGCGCCAGCAGCCAAGGTGGAGGGCCCAATGAGCAGTTCTTC. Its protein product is CASSQGGGPNEQFF.

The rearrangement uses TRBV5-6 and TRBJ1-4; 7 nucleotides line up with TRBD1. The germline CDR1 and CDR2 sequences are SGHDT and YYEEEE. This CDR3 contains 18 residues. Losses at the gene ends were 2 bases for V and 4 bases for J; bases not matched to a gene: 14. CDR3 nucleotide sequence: TGTGCCAGCAGCTTCGGGACAGCAGCACCCGGTTTTAATGAAAAACTGTTTTTT. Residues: CASSFGTAAPGFNEKLFF. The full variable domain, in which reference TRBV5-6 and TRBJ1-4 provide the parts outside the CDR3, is DAGVTQSPTHLIKTRGQQVTLRCSPKSGHDTVSWYQQALGQGPQFIFQYYEEEERQRGNFPDRFSGHQFPNYSSELNVNALLLGDSALYLCASSFGTAAPGFNEKLFFGSGTQLSVL.

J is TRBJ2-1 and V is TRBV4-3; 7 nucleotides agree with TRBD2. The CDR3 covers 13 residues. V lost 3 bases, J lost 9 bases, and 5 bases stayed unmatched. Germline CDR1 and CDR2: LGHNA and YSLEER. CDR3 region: CASSQTAGSEQFF. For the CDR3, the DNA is TGCGCCAGCAGCCAGACAGCGGGAAGTGAGCAGTTCTTC.

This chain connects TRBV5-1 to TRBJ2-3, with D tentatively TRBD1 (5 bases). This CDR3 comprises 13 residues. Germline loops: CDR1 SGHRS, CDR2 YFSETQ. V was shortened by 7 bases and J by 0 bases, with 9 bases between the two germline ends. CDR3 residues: CASRTSSTDTQYF. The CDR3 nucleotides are TGCGCCAGCCGGACAAGTAGCACAGATACGCAGTATTTT.

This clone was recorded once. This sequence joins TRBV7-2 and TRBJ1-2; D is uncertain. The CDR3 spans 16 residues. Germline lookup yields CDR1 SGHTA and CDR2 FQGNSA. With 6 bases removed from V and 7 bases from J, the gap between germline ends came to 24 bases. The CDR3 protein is CASSQYLLGAPSGYTF. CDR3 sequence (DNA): TGTGCCAGCAGTCAGTACCTTCTCGGAGCCCCCTCTGGCTACACCTTC. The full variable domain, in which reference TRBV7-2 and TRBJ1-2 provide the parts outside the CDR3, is GAGVSQSPSNKVTEKGKDVELRCDPISGHTALYWYRQSLGQGLEFLIYFQGNSAPDKSGLPSDRFSAERTGGSVSTLTIQRTQQEDSAVYLCASSQYLLGAPSGYTFGSGTRLTVV.

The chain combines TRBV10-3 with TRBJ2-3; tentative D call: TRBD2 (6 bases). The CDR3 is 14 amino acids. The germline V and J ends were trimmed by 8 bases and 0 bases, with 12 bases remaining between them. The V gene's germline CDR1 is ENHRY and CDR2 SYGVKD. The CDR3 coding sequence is TGTGCCATCCTGGGGGGATCCAGCACAGATACGCAGTATTTT. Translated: CAILGGSSTDTQYF.

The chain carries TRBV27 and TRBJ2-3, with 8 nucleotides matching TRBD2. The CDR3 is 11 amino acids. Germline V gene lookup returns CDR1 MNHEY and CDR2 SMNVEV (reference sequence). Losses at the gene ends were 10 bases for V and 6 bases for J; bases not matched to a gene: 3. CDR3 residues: CATSGGDTQYF. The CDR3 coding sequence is TGTGCCACCTCGGGGGGGGATACGCAGTATTTT.

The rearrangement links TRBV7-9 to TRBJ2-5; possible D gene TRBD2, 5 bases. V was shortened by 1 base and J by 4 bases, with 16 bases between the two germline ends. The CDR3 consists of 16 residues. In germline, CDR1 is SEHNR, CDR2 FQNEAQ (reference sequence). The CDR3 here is CASSLDLGSQRETQYF. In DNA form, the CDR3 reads TGTGCCAGCAGCTTAGATTTGGGGAGCCAAAGAGAGACCCAGTACTTC.

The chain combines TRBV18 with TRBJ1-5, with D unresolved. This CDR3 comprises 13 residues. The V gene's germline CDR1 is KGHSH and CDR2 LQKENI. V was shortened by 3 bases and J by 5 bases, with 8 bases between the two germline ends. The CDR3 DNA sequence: TGTGCCAGCTCACCTGAGGTATATCAGCCCCAGCATTTT. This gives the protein CASSPEVYQPQHF.

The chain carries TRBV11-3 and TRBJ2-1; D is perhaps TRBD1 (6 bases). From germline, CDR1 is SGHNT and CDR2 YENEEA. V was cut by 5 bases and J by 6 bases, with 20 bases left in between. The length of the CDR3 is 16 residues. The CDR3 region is CASSGRGSSRPNEQFF. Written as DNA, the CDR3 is TGTGCCAGCAGCGGAAGGGGGTCTAGTCGTCCCAATGAGCAGTTCTTC.

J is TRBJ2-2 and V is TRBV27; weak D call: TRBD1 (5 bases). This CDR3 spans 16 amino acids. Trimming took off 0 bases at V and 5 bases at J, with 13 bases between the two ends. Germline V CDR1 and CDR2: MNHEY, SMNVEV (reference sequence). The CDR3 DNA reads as TGTGCCAGCAGTTTATCGGTGTCAGGGCGAACCGGGGAGCTGTTTTTT. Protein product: CASSLSVSGRTGELFF.

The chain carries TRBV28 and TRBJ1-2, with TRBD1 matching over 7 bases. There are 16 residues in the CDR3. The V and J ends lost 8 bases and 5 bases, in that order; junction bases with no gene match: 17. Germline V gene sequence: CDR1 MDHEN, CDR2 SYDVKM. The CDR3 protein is CASFPTRGQSLYGYTF. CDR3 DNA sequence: TGTGCCAGCTTCCCTACCCGGGGACAGAGTCTTTATGGCTACACCTTC.